These 25 T cell receptor beta chains share one sample of origin, sequenced in a study of cytomegalovirus exposure and HLA in healthy donors. The primer mix had 60 Vbeta and 13 Jbeta primers. Sequencing was performed with immunoSEQ multiplex PCR; in TCRdb, only in-frame clones are kept and a portion is missing. The repertoire holds about 120,000 clones, with around 83% as singletons. Sequencing input: PBMCs. These receptors all come from a man in his thirties or forties in good health and CMV-seropositive.

Only a few counts were recorded for this clone. CDR3 amino acids: CASSFRGGALDYNEQFF. DNA of the CDR3: TGTGCCAGCAGCTTTCGAGGCGGAGCTCTTGATTACAATGAGCAGTTCTTC. The chain links TRBV5-6 to TRBJ2-1; D ambiguous. V was pared by 2 bases and J by 4 bases, with 19 bases between. The CDR3 extends over 17 amino acids. The germline V gene encodes CDR1 SGHDT and CDR2 YYEEEE.

The chain has TRBV6-5 and TRBJ2-5; 7 bases match TRBD1. The V gene end was trimmed by 6 bases and the J gene end by 2 bases; junction bases not matched to a gene: 3. The CDR3 length is 13 residues. Germline loops: CDR1 MNHEY, CDR2 SVGAGI. The CDR3 protein is CASRTGLQETQYF. CDR3 bases: TGTGCCAGCAGGACAGGGCTACAAGAGACCCAGTACTTC.

The chain recombines TRBV12-5 with TRBJ1-1; D is unclear. Germline-derived CDR1 and CDR2 are LGHNT and FRNRAP. The V end was cut by 2 bases, the J end by 2 bases, with 9 bases between. The CDR3 is 14 amino acids. The CDR3 reads CASGLPQANTEAFF. The CDR3 nucleotides are TGTGCTAGTGGTTTGCCCCAGGCCAACACTGAAGCTTTCTTT.

This chain uses TRBV6-1 with TRBJ2-5; 11 bases agree with TRBD2. The CDR3 covers 18 residues. J was trimmed by 2 bases and V by 0 bases; bases with no gene match: 8. CDR1 is MNHNS, CDR2 SASEGT, per germline. CDR3 DNA: TGTGCCAGCAGTGAAGCACTAGCGGGGGTCCTGACTCAAGAGACCCAGTACTTC. The encoded protein is CASSEALAGVLTQETQYF.

The V and J genes are TRBV29-1 and TRBJ2-7, with 8 positions matching TRBD1. Germline CDR1 reads SQVTM; CDR2 reads ANQGSEA. With V trimmed by 4 bases and J by 2 bases, 7 bases remained unmatched. CDR3 length: 14 amino acids. DNA for the CDR3: TGCAGCGTTGTTCGGGACAGGCTCACCTACGAGCAGTACTTC. It is translated as CSVVRDRLTYEQYF.

This clone was observed a handful of times. The chain is built from TRBV9 and TRBJ1-3; D gene uncertain. There are 14 residues in the CDR3. Germline V gives CDR1 SGDLS, CDR2 YYNGEE. Trimming removed 0 bases at V and 2 bases at J, with 6 bases between. The CDR3 DNA sequence: TGTGCCAGCAGCGTAGGAGGGCCTGGAAACACCATATATTTT. Protein product: CASSVGGPGNTIYF.

This clone was seen more than once but under ten times. The chain is built from TRBV6-1 and TRBJ1-2; TRBD1 matches at 7 bases. With 3 bases clipped from V and 2 bases from J, the junction kept 6 bases outside the gene matches. This CDR3 region has 15 residues. Germline CDR1 reads MNHNS; CDR2 reads SASEGT. CDR3 amino acids: CASSEWWDSNYGYTF. The CDR3, as DNA: TGTGCCAGCAGTGAGTGGTGGGACAGCAACTATGGCTACACCTTC.

This clone has only a few counts. J is TRBJ2-7 and V is TRBV2, with D unclear. The CDR3 has 12 amino acids. Trimming pared 6 bases from V and 4 bases from J, leaving 10 bases between. The germline CDR1 and CDR2 sequences are SNHLY and FYNNEI. The CDR3 protein is CASSPSVYEQYF. In DNA form, the CDR3 reads TGTGCCAGCAGCCCCAGCGTGTACGAGCAGTACTTC.

Here the CDR3 reads CASSLWSGRSTGNYGYTF. For the CDR3, the DNA is TGTGCCAGCAGTTTATGGTCTGGTCGTTCAACAGGCAACTATGGCTACACCTTC. J is TRBJ1-2 and V is TRBV28; D may be TRBD1 (5 bases). Trimming pared 0 bases from V and 2 bases from J, leaving 19 bases between. CDR1 and CDR2 (germline): MDHEN, SYDVKM. The CDR3 is made up of 18 amino acids.

This chain links TRBV7-9 with TRBJ2-1, with D possibly matching TRBD2 (7 bases). The CDR3 totals 17 residues. V shed 1 base and J shed 5 bases, with 18 bases lying between them. Germline CDR1 and CDR2: SEHNR and FQNEAQ (reference sequence). The chain's CDR3 is CASSLGPGGGANNEQFF. CDR3 coding DNA: TGTGCCAGCAGCTTAGGTCCGGGGGGCGGGGCGAACAATGAGCAGTTCTTC.

With regard to this clone: The CDR3 does not end in the conserved phenylalanine or tryptophan, so this is likely a read error. J is TRBJ1-2 and V is TRBV5-1; weak D call: TRBD1 (5 bases). Per germline, CDR1 SGHRS and CDR2 YFSETQ. The V end lost 0 bases, the J end lost 8 bases, and 14 bases lay between the germline ends. The CDR3 contains 14 residues. CDR3 in DNA: TGCGCCAGCAGCTTGGTCGCAGGGTCAAGAGGCTACACCTCC. Protein sequence: CASSLVAGSRGYTS.

The genes are TRBV19 and TRBJ1-1; 8 bases agree with TRBD1. Germline values: CDR1 LNHDA, CDR2 SQIVND (reference sequence). V trimming: 5 bases; J trimming: 5 bases; junction bases outside the gene matches: 10. CDR3 length equals 15 residues. The CDR3, as DNA: TGTGCCAGTAGTTCCCAGGGGGCATTGTTTACTGAAGCTTTCTTT. The encoded protein is CASSSQGALFTEAFF.

Note on this clone: Other DNA sequences in this sample translate to the same CDR3. The genes are TRBV7-3 and TRBJ2-3, with TRBD2 as a possible D gene (6 bases). The CDR3 covers 14 residues. Per germline, CDR1 SGHTA and CDR2 FQGTGA. V gave up 3 bases and J gave up 3 bases, with 10 bases separating them. DNA for the CDR3: TGTGCCAGCAGCTTTGGGGGGAGGACAGATACGCAGTATTTT. Translation: CASSFGGRTDTQYF.

This CDR3 reads CASSGYTGQGYQPQHF. In DNA, the CDR3 is TGTGCCAGCAGCGGTTACACGGGACAGGGGTATCAGCCCCAGCATTTT. The chain carries TRBV7-8 and TRBJ1-5, with TRBD1 matching over 10 bases. CDR1 is SGHVS, CDR2 FQNEAQ, per germline. The CDR3 runs 16 residues. The junction had 9 bases not matched to a gene; V was cut back by 5 bases and J by 5 bases. Looking up the rest from reference TRBV7-8 and TRBJ1-5 gives the full variable domain: GAGVSQSPRYKVAKRGQDVALRCDPISGHVSLFWYQQALGQGPEFLTYFQNEAQLDKSGLPSDRFFAERPEGSVSTLKIQRTQQEDSAVYLCASSGYTGQGYQPQHFGDGTRLSIL.

The J gene is TRBJ1-4, the V gene TRBV10-2; a possible D gene is TRBD1 (5 bases). The CDR3 loop spans 13 amino acids. V was shortened by 8 bases and J by 8 bases, with 15 bases between the two germline ends. Germline V gene lookup returns CDR1 WSHSY and CDR2 SAAADI. DNA of the CDR3: TGCGCCAGCGTGCAGGACATGGGGGAAAAACTGTTTTTT. As protein: CASVQDMGEKLFF.

The genes are TRBV28 and TRBJ1-6, with 8 bases identical to TRBD1. V was pared by 3 bases and J by 8 bases, with 6 bases of the junction left unmatched. The CDR3 is made up of 15 amino acids. Germline V gene sequence: CDR1 MDHEN, CDR2 SYDVKM. The CDR3 is CASSFRQGTDSPLHF. CDR3 nucleotides: TGTGCCAGCAGTTTCCGACAGGGGACGGATTCACCCCTCCACTTT.

The CDR3: CAIRRTGRPGANVLTF. CDR3 DNA: TGTGCCATCAGGAGGACAGGGAGACCTGGGGCCAACGTCCTGACTTTC. The chain uses TRBV10-3 and TRBJ2-6; TRBD1 matches at 8 bases. This CDR3 region has 16 residues. From germline, CDR1 is ENHRY and CDR2 SYGVKD. V dropped 6 bases and J dropped 2; count of bases not matched to a gene: 6.

The chain combines TRBV25-1 with TRBJ1-1; 10 positions agree with TRBD1. There are 14 residues in the CDR3. Germline assignment: CDR1 MGHDK and CDR2 SYGVNS. The ends lost 6 bases at V and 7 bases at J; junction bases unmatched: 8. Here the CDR3 reads CASRDRGLVGEAFF. CDR3 in DNA: TGTGCCAGCAGAGACAGGGGGCTTGTTGGTGAAGCTTTCTTT.

The chain uses TRBV6-6 and TRBJ1-4; D is undetermined. The germline V gene encodes CDR1 MNHNY and CDR2 SVGAGI (reference sequence). Deletions cut 2 bases from V and 10 bases from J, with 20 bases between. The CDR3 is 16 residues long. This CDR3 reads CASSYARLKVNPKLFF. For the CDR3, the DNA is TGTGCCAGCAGTTACGCCAGGTTGAAGGTTAACCCAAAACTGTTTTTT.

The chain is built from TRBV18 and TRBJ2-7, with D possibly TRBD2 on 6 matching bases. Germline V gene sequence: CDR1 KGHSH, CDR2 LQKENI. The CDR3 sequence is 15 residues long. V lost 1 base and J 2 bases, leaving 12 bases between the germline ends. CDR3: CASSPQAGGPYEQYV. The CDR3 coding sequence is TGTGCCAGCTCACCACAGGCCGGAGGGCCCTACGAGCAGTACGTC.

The V and J genes are TRBV9 and TRBJ2-7; 11 positions agree with TRBD1. The CDR3 sequence is 15 residues long. Trimming cost V 0 bases and J 3 bases; bases outside gene matches: 2. Looked up from germline, CDR1 is SGDLS and CDR2 is YYNGEE. The CDR3 loop is CASSVEGTGGYEQYF. The CDR3 nucleotides read TGTGCCAGCAGCGTAGAAGGGACAGGGGGCTACGAGCAGTACTTC.

This clone was observed a handful of times. The rearrangement uses TRBV11-2 and TRBJ2-7, with a tentative D call TRBD1 (5 bases). There are 13 residues in the CDR3. The germline V gene has CDR1 SGHAT and CDR2 FQNNGV. V was trimmed by 6 bases and J by 7 bases, leaving 16 bases between them. CDR3 sequence (DNA): TGTGCCAGCAGTTTTGACAGACTCAATGAGCAGTACGTC. Translating it yields CASSFDRLNEQYV.

The rearrangement joins TRBV29-1 to TRBJ2-3, with unresolved D. The CDR3 runs 16 residues. From germline, CDR1 is SQVTM and CDR2 ANQGSEA. The V and J ends lost 0 bases and 2 bases respectively, with 15 bases between them. This CDR3 reads CSVEEPDIDITDTQYF. As DNA, the CDR3 is TGCAGCGTTGAAGAGCCCGACATCGACATCACAGATACGCAGTATTTT.

The chain links TRBV5-1 to TRBJ2-3; 14 bases line up with TRBD2. The CDR3 runs 15 residues. CDR1 is SGHRS and CDR2 is YFSETQ in the germline V gene. J lost 4 bases, V lost 4 bases, and 2 bases had no gene match. The CDR3 DNA follows: TGCGCCAGCAGCATGGGACTAGCGGGAGCAGATACGCAGTATTTT. Its translation: CASSMGLAGADTQYF.

This chain joins TRBV6-5 and TRBJ1-1, with D possibly matching TRBD1 (5 bases). Trimming stripped 8 bases from V and 5 bases from J, with 9 bases between. Germline CDR1 reads MNHEY; CDR2 reads SVGAGI. CDR3 size: 11 residues. The CDR3 sequence: CASDGGTEAFF. The CDR3 DNA follows: TGTGCCAGCGACGGGGGGACTGAAGCTTTCTTT.